This entry lists 24 T cell receptor beta chains sequenced from one sample in a study of Graves' ophthalmopathy and Graves' hyperthyroidism. RNA transcripts yielded amplified TCR beta CDR3 regions. HTBI primers served in a first-round RT-PCR, which a second-round multiplex PCR followed. TCRdb redid the calling of the multiplex PCR reads with MiXCR, one entry per CDR3 protein. The repertoire holds 1 million to 1.3 million distinct CDR3 sequences, with 36% as singletons. The sample consisted of peripheral blood or thyroid tissue (not recorded which). The source is an adult man with Graves' hyperthyroidism.

This clonotype appeared many times. J is TRBJ1-1 and V is TRBV19, with D possibly being TRBD1 (6 bases). The CDR3 sequence is 15 residues long. Germline V gene lookup returns CDR1 LNHDA and CDR2 SQIVND (reference sequence). Trimming cost V 7 bases and J 4 bases, with 19 bases left between them. CDR3 in amino acids: CASIPAGGRGTEAFF. In DNA, the CDR3 is TGTGCCAGTATTCCAGCGGGGGGGCGAGGCACTGAAGCTTTCTTT.

The CDR3 coding sequence is TGTGCCAGCAGCGTAGGAAGCTCTGGAAACACCTTC. Translating it yields CASSVGSSGNTF. The chain is built from TRBV9 and TRBJ1-2; no clear D. This CDR3 has 12 residues. Germline CDR1 reads SGDLS; CDR2 reads YYNGEE. Between the trimmed V and J ends, which lost 0 bases and 12 bases, there was a span of 12 bases.

This clonotype was detected ten times or more. The chain recombines TRBV29-1 with TRBJ1-6, with D possibly matching TRBD1 (5 bases). Deletions cut 7 bases from V and 9 bases from J, with 19 bases between. Germline CDR1 and CDR2: SQVTM and ANQGSEA. The CDR3 is 14 residues long. The CDR3 DNA sequence: TGCAGCGCCGGGGAGCGGATCGGGGGTTCACCCCTCCACTTT. It yields the protein CSAGERIGGSPLHF. The full variable domain, completed using reference TRBV29-1 and TRBJ1-6, is SAVISQKPSRDICQRGTSLTIQCQVDSQVTMMFWYRQQPGQSLTLIATANQGSEATYESGFVIDKFPISRPNLTFSTLTVSNMSPEDSSIYLCSAGERIGGSPLHFGNGTRLTVT.

This clonotype was counted at least ten times. The V and J genes are TRBV2 and TRBJ2-2, with D tentatively TRBD1 (6 bases). Between the trimmed V and J ends, which lost 10 bases and 5 bases, there was a span of 14 bases. The CDR3 is 13 residues long. Germline-derived CDR1 and CDR2 are SNHLY and FYNNEI. CDR3 in amino acids: CATTGFETGELFF. The CDR3 region has the DNA TGTGCCACCACAGGGTTCGAGACCGGGGAGCTGTTTTTT.

This clonotype came up many times. The V call is TRBV19, the J call TRBJ1-1; D is unclear. Trimming shortened V by 6 bases and J by 4 bases, and 12 bases separated the two germline ends. Germline V CDR1 and CDR2: LNHDA, SQIVND (reference sequence). The CDR3 is 13 residues long. DNA for the CDR3: TGTGCCAGTAGATCCGGGTTTGGCACTGAAGCTTTCTTT. Protein sequence: CASRSGFGTEAFF.

V gene TRBV5-1 combines with J gene TRBJ2-7, with D perhaps matching TRBD2 (5 bases). Germline V lookup: CDR1 SGHRS, CDR2 YFSETQ. V was trimmed by 2 bases and J by 0 bases, leaving 12 bases between them. This CDR3 region has 15 residues. CDR3 bases: TGCGCCAGCAGCTTAGGTAGCGCAAGCTCCTACGAGCAGTACTTC. Translated, it gives CASSLGSASSYEQYF.

The rearrangement joins TRBV9 to TRBJ2-5; D is perhaps TRBD1 (6 bases). The V gene lost 3 bases and the J gene lost 1 base, with 13 bases spanning the gap. Germline V gene lookup returns CDR1 SGDLS and CDR2 YYNGEE. The CDR3 length is 15 residues. The CDR3 bases are TGTGCCAGCAGCGCCGAGGGGGTACCCCAAGAGACCCAGTACTTC. Encoded protein: CASSAEGVPQETQYF.

As regards this clonotype: An end of the junction differs from the germline gene, which may be a read error. J is TRBJ1-5 and V is TRBV10-2; 12 bases agree with TRBD1. Germline assignment: CDR1 WSHSY and CDR2 SAAADI. This CDR3 has 20 residues. CDR3 in amino acids: CASSAELGTGGPYSNQPQHF. CDR3 bases: TGTGCCAGCAGTGCGGAACTGGGGACAGGGGGCCCCTATAGCAATCAGCCCCAGCATTTT.

This clonotype was seen many times. The chain joins TRBV20-1 to TRBJ1-2; tentative D call: TRBD1 (5 bases). The V end was cut by 5 bases, the J end by 6 bases, with 16 bases between. CDR3 length: 13 amino acids. The germline CDR1 and CDR2 sequences are DFQATT and SNEGSKA (reference sequence). The CDR3 loop reads CSAPPQGRDGYTF. CDR3 bases: TGCAGTGCTCCGCCTCAGGGTAGGGATGGCTACACCTTC.

This clonotype was counted many times. J is TRBJ2-7 and V is TRBV7-6; 8 bases align to TRBD1. After removal of 2 bases from V and 3 bases from J, the junction contained 3 bases not matched to a gene. CDR3 length: 14 amino acids. CDR1 SGHVS and CDR2 FNYEAQ come from the germline V gene. The CDR3 DNA sequence: TGTGCCAGCAGCTTATACGGGACAGGCTACGAGCAGTACTTC. Residues: CASSLYGTGYEQYF.

V usage is TRBV2 and J usage is TRBJ1-1; TRBD1 might be the D (5 bases). V lost 2 bases to trimming and J lost 3 bases, with 13 bases between them. This CDR3 comprises 15 residues. CDR1 and CDR2 (germline): SNHLY, FYNNEI. The CDR3, as DNA: TGTGCCAGCAGTGAACAGGGAGGGGTGGACACTGAAGCTTTCTTT. Its protein product is CASSEQGGVDTEAFF.

The chain links TRBV25-1 to TRBJ1-5, with D perhaps matching TRBD1 (6 bases). The CDR3 loop spans 16 amino acids. Trimming removed 0 bases at V and 14 bases at J, with 23 bases between. Germline CDR1 and CDR2: MGHDK and SYGVNS. The CDR3 DNA reads as TGTGCCAGCAGTGAATACCCGACCGGGGGCTGGAAGAATGAGCATTTT. Protein: CASSEYPTGGWKNEHF.

The V and J genes are TRBV6-1 and TRBJ1-2; possible D gene TRBD1, 6 bases. The CDR3 contains 14 residues. The V and J ends lost 10 bases and 8 bases respectively, with 23 bases between them. The germline CDR1 and CDR2 sequences are MNHNS and SASEGT. CDR3 amino acids: CAITWSVQGLGYTF. The CDR3 coding sequence is TGTGCCATCACCTGGTCGGTACAGGGATTAGGCTACACCTTC.

Points on this clonotype: A much larger clone sits a single nucleotide away, making a read error possible. The rearrangement uses TRBV4-1 and TRBJ1-1; D uncertain. Germline V gene data show CDR1 as MGHRA and CDR2 as YSYEKL. This CDR3 comprises 14 residues. CDR3 nucleotide sequence: TGCACCAGCAGCCAAGAGACCTTTGGGACTGAAGCTTTCTTT. Translation: CTSSQETFGTEAFF.

This clonotype was detected ten times or more. Written as DNA, the CDR3 is TGCGCCAGCAGCCCAGGACACCTTGCAACTAATGAAAAACTGTTTTTT. This encodes CASSPGHLATNEKLFF. The chain has TRBV5-1 and TRBJ1-4; maybe TRBD1 (5 bases). Germline CDR1 SGHRS, CDR2 YFSETQ. Trimming took 4 bases from V and 0 from J, leaving 13 bases between them. The CDR3 length is 16 residues.

Many counts were recorded for this clonotype. The V gene is TRBV14, the J gene TRBJ1-1; D remains unclear. This CDR3 contains 13 residues. Germline V gene data show CDR1 as SGHDN and CDR2 as FVKESK. V lost 1 base and J lost 9, with 12 bases in between. In DNA, the CDR3 is TGTGCCAGCAGCCAAGTTGATAAGGAGAAAGCTTTCTTT. It encodes CASSQVDKEKAFF.

This clonotype was recorded at least ten times. The chain couples TRBV2 to TRBJ1-5; D ambiguous. The V gene lost 3 bases and the J gene lost 6 bases, with 3 bases spanning the gap. CDR1 and CDR2 (germline): SNHLY, FYNNEI. The CDR3 is 11 amino acids. The CDR3 DNA is TGTGCCAGCAGTGATAGTCAGCCCCAGCATTTT. This translates into CASSDSQPQHF.

This clonotype came up once. Its ends do not fully match the called genes, so a read error is possible. This sequence joins TRBV10-2 and TRBJ1-4; D is perhaps TRBD1 (5 bases). The CDR3 consists of 14 residues. CDR1 and CDR2 from the germline V gene are WSHSY and SAAADI. The chain's CDR3 is CASSDDSWDEKLFF. The CDR3 DNA reads as TGTGCCAGCAGTGACGACAGTTGGGATGAAAAACTGTTTTTT.

This clonotype has more than one count but fewer than ten. V gene TRBV7-9 combines with J gene TRBJ1-2; TRBD1 is a possible D gene (6 bases). There are 16 residues in the CDR3. Germline V gives CDR1 SEHNR, CDR2 FQNEAQ (reference sequence). The V and J ends lost 4 bases and 4 bases respectively, with 19 bases between them. In DNA, the CDR3 is TGTGCCAGCAGCTCCCGAAGGGCAGGGGTTGGCTATGGCTACACCTTC. Translated: CASSSRRAGVGYGYTF.

This clonotype was picked up many times. V gene TRBV7-8 combines with J gene TRBJ1-5, with 10 bases lining up with TRBD1. This CDR3 has 16 amino acids. Trimming at V came to 5 bases and at J to 4 bases, leaving 8 bases not matched to a gene. Germline V gives CDR1 SGHVS, CDR2 FQNEAQ. The chain's CDR3 is CASSRDRGRRNQPQHF. The CDR3 nucleotides read TGTGCCAGCAGCCGAGACAGGGGGCGAAGGAATCAGCCCCAGCATTTT.

The J gene is TRBJ1-4, the V gene TRBV27; TRBD1 matches at 11 bases. The V and J ends lost 6 bases and 14 bases, in that order; junction bases with no gene match: 14. Germline assignment: CDR1 MNHEY and CDR2 SMNVEV (reference sequence). The length of the CDR3 is 15 residues. For the CDR3, the DNA is TGTGCCAGCAGCCCCGGACAGGGGGCCGTGGTTAGTCTGTTTTTT. It is translated as CASSPGQGAVVSLFF.

At least ten counts were recorded for this clonotype. V and J are TRBV20-1 and TRBJ1-2, with a possible D match to TRBD1 (5 bases). Germline V gene sequence: CDR1 DFQATT, CDR2 SNEGSKA (reference sequence). The CDR3 length is 13 residues. Deletions cut 6 bases from V and 7 bases from J, with 18 bases between. CDR3 sequence reads: CSAVTDISAGYTF. In nucleotides, the CDR3 is TGCAGTGCAGTTACGGACATTTCGGCTGGCTACACCTTC.

A note on this clonotype: A much larger clone lies one base from this, so it may be a read error. The CDR3 DNA reads as TGTGCCACCACAGGGGAAGGTGTCAATCAGCACCAGCATTTT. Translating gives CATTGEGVNQHQHF. The chain links TRBV7-9 to TRBJ1-5, with 7 positions matching TRBD1. CDR1 and CDR2 (germline): SEHNR, FQNEAQ (reference sequence). The CDR3 has 14 amino acids.

There are a few counts of this clonotype. The chain links TRBV7-2 to TRBJ2-7; D is undetermined. Per germline, CDR1 SGHTA and CDR2 FQGNSA. The CDR3 extends over 14 amino acids. V was shortened by 5 bases and J by 3 bases, with 14 bases between the two germline ends. The CDR3 loop reads CASSQDLSGYEQYF. The CDR3 nucleotides read TGTGCCAGCAGCCAAGATCTCAGTGGCTACGAGCAGTACTTC.